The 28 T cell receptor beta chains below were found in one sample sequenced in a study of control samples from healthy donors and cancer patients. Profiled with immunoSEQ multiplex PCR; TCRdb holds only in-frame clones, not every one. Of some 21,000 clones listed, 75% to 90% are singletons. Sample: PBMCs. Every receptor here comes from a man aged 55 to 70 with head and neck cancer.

CDR3 in DNA: TGTGCCACCAGTGACCCCCGAGGGAGGTACTCCTACGAGCAGTACGTC. The encoded protein is CATSDPRGRYSYEQYV. This chain joins TRBV24-1 and TRBJ2-7; D might be TRBD2 (6 bases). Trimming cost V 4 bases and J 0 bases, with 15 bases left between them. This CDR3 has 16 amino acids. CDR1 is KGHDR, CDR2 SFDVKD, per germline.

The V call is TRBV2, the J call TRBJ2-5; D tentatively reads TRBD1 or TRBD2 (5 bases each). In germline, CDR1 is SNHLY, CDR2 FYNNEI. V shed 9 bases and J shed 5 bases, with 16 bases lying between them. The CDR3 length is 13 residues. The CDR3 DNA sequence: TGTGCCAGTGAAAGGGACCCACAGGAGACCCAGTACTTC. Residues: CASERDPQETQYF.

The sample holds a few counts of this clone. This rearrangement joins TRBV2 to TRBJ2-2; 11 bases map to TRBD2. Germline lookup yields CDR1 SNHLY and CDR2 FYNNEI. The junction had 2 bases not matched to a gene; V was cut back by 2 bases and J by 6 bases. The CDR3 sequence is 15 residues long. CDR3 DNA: TGTGCCAGCAGTGAAACTAGCGGGAGCGCCGGGGAGCTGTTTTTT. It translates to CASSETSGSAGELFF.

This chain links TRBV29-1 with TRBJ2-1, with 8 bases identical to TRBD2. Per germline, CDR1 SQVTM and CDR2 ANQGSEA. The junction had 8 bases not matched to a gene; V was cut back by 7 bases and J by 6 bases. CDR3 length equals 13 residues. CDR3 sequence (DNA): TGCAGCGCGCGAGCGGGAGCGAGCAATGAGCAGTTCTTC. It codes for CSARAGASNEQFF.

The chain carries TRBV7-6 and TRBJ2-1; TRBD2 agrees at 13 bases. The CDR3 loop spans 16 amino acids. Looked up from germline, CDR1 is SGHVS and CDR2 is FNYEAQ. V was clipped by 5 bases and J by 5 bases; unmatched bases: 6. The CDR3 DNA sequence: TGTGCCAGCAGCCCAGGACTAGCGGGAGATCACAATGAGCAGTTCTTC. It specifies CASSPGLAGDHNEQFF. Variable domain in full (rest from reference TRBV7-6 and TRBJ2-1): GAGVSQSPRYKVTKRGQDVALRCDPISGHVSLYWYRQALGQGPEFLTYFNYEAQQDKSGLPNDRFSAERPEGSISTLTIQRTEQRDSAMYRCASSPGLAGDHNEQFFGPGTRLTVL.

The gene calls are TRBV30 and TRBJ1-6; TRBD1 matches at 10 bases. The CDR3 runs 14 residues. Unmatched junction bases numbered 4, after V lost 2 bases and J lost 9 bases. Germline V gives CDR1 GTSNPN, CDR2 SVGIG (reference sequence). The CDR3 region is CAWSRDRGISPLHF. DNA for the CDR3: TGTGCCTGGAGTAGGGACAGGGGCATTTCACCCCTCCACTTT.

As DNA, the CDR3 is TGTGCCACCAGCCCTCGGACAGGGACGTCTGGGGCCAACGTCCTGACTTTC. Translating it yields CATSPRTGTSGANVLTF. The V and J genes are TRBV15 and TRBJ2-6, with TRBD1 matching over 8 bases. This CDR3 is built from 17 residues. Germline V gene lookup returns CDR1 LNHNV and CDR2 YYDKDF (reference sequence). V dropped 5 bases and J dropped 1; count of bases not matched to a gene: 7. The complete variable domain, with remaining parts taken from reference TRBV15 and TRBJ2-6, reads DAMVIQNPRYQVTQFGKPVTLSCSQTLNHNVMYWYQQKSSQAPKLLFHYYDKDFNNEADTPDNFQSRRPNTSFCFLDIRSPGLGDTAMYLCATSPRTGTSGANVLTFGAGSRLTVL.

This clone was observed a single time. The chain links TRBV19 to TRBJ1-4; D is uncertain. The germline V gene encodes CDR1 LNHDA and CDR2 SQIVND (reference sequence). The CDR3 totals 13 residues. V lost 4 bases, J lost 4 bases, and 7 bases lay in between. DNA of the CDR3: TGTGCCAGTAGTACCCAGGTTAATGAAAAACTGTTTTTT. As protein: CASSTQVNEKLFF.

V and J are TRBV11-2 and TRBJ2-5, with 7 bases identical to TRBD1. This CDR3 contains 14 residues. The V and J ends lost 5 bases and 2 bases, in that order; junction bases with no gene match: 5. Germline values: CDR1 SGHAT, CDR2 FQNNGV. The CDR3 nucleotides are TGTGCCAGCAGCAAAAACAGGGGACAAGAGACCCAGTACTTC. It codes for CASSKNRGQETQYF.

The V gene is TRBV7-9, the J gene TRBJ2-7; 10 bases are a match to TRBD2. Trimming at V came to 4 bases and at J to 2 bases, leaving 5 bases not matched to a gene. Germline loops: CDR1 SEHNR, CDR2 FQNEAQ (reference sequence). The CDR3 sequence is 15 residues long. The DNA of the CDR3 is TGTGCCAGCAGCTCTACAACTAGCGGGGCCTACGAGCAGTACTTC. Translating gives CASSSTTSGAYEQYF. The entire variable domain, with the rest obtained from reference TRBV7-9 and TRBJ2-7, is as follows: DTGVSQNPRHKITKRGQNVTFRCDPISEHNRLYWYRQTLGQGPEFLTYFQNEAQLEKSRLLSDRFSAERPKGSFSTLEIQRTEQGDSAMYLCASSSTTSGAYEQYFGPGTRLTVT.

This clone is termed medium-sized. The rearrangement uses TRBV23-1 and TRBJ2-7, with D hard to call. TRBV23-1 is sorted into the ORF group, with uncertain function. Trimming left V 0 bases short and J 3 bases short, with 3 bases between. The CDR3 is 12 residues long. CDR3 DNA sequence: TGCGCCAGCAGTCAATCGGACTACGAGCAGTACGTC. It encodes CASSQSDYEQYV.

The CDR3 DNA reads TGTGCCAGCTCCGAGGGAGTTAGCAATCAGCCCCAGCATTTT. Translation gives CASSEGVSNQPQHF. The rearrangement uses TRBV2 and TRBJ1-5; D uncertain. CDR3 length: 14 amino acids. V was pared by 8 bases and J by 0 bases, with 11 bases between. Germline values: CDR1 SNHLY, CDR2 FYNNEI.

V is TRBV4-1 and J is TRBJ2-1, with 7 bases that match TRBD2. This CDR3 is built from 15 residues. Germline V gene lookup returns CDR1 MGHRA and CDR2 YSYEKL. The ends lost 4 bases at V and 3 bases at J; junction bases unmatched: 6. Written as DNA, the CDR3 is TGCGCCAGCAGCCTCGAACTAGCGTTCTACAATGAGCAGTTCTTC. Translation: CASSLELAFYNEQFF.

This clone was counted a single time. The DNA for the CDR3 is TGTGCCAGCAGCTCCCCGGACAGGGTTGGAGAGCAGTACTTC. The encoded protein is CASSSPDRVGEQYF. The rearrangement uses TRBV13 and TRBJ2-7; 8 bases are a match to TRBD1. The ends lost 4 bases at V and 7 bases at J; junction bases unmatched: 9. This CDR3 region has 14 residues. Germline-derived CDR1 and CDR2 are PRHDT and FYEKMQ (reference sequence).

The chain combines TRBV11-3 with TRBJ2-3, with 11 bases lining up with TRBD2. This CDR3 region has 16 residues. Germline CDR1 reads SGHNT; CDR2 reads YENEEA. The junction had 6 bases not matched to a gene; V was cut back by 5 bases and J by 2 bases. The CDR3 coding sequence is TGTGCCAGCAGCCAAGGGACTAGCGGAAACACAGATACGCAGTATTTT. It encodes CASSQGTSGNTDTQYF.

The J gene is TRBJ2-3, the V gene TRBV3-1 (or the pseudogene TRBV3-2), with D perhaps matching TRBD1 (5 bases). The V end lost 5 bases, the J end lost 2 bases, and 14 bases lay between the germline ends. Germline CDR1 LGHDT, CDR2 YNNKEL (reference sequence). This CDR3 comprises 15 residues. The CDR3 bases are TGTGCCAGCAGCTACGGACACCACGACACAGATACGCAGTATTTT. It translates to CASSYGHHDTDTQYF.

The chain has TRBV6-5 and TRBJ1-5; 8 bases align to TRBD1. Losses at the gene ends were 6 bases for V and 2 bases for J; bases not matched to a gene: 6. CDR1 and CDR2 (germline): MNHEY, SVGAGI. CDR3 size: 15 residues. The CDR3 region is CASRRTGSRNQPQHF. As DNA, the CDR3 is TGTGCCAGCAGACGGACAGGGTCACGCAATCAGCCCCAGCATTTT.

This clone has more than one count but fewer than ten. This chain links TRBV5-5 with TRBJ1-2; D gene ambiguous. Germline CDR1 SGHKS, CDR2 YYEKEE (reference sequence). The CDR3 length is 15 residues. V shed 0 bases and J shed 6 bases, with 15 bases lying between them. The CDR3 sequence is CASSLATGWEDGYTF. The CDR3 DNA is TGTGCCAGCAGCTTGGCGACGGGGTGGGAAGATGGCTACACCTTC. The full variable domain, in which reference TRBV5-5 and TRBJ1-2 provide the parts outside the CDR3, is DAGVTQSPTHLIKTRGQQVTLRCSPISGHKSVSWYQQVLGQGPQFIFQYYEKEERGRGNFPDRFSARQFPNYSSELNVNALLLGDSALYLCASSLATGWEDGYTFGSGTRLTVV.

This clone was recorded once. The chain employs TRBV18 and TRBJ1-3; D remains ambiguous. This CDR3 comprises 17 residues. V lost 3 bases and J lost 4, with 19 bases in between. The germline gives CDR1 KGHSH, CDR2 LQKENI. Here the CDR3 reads CASSPKLGLSTGNTIYF. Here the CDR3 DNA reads TGTGCCAGCTCACCGAAATTGGGATTATCTACAGGAAACACCATATATTTT.

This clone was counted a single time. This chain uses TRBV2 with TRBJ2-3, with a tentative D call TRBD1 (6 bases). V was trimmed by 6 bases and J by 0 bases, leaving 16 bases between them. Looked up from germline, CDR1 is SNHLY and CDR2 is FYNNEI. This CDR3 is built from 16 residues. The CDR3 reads CASRPPGTRSTDTQYF. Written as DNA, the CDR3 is TGTGCCAGCAGACCCCCCGGGACACGCAGCACAGATACGCAGTATTTT. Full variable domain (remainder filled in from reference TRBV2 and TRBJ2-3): EPEVTQTPSHQVTQMGQEVILRCVPISNHLYFYWYRQILGQKVEFLVSFYNNEISEKSEIFDDQFSVERPDGSNFTLKIRSTKLEDSAMYFCASRPPGTRSTDTQYFGPGTRLTVL.

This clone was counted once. The DNA for the CDR3 is TGTGCCAGCAGCGTACTCTCGGATGGCTACACCTTC. It translates to CASSVLSDGYTF. The chain employs TRBV9 and TRBJ1-2; no clear D. The germline CDR1 and CDR2 sequences are SGDLS and YYNGEE. V was cut by 1 base and J by 6 bases, with 7 bases left in between. The CDR3 has 12 amino acids.

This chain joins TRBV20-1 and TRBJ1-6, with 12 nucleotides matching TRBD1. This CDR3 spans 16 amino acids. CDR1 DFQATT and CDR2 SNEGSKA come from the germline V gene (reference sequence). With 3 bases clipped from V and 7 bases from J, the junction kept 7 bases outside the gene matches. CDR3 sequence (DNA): TGCAGTGCTAGTGAGGGACAGGGGGCACGGAATTCACCCCTCCACTTT. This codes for CSASEGQGARNSPLHF.

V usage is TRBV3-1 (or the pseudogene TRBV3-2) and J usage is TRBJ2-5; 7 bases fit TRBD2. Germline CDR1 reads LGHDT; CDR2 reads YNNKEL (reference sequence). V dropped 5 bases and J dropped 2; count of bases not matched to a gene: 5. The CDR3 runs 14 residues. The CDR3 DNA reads TGTGCCAGCAGCATTGGGGGGGGACAAGAGACCCAGTACTTC. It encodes CASSIGGGQETQYF.

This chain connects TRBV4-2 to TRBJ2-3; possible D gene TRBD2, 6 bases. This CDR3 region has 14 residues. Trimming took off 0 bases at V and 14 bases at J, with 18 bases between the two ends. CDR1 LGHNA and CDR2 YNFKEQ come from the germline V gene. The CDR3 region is CASSQEGGRGGGYF. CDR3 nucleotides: TGTGCCAGCAGCCAAGAAGGAGGGAGAGGTGGTGGGTATTTT.

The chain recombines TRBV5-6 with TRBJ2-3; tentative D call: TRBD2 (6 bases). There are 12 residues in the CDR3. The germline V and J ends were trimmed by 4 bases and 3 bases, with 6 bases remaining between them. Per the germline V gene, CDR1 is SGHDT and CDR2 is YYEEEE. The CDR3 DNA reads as TGTGCCAGCAGCGGGGGGACAGATACGCAGTATTTT. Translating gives CASSGGTDTQYF.

CDR3 sequence: CASSLQGEMSGYTF. The CDR3 DNA sequence: TGTGCCAGCAGCCTGCAGGGGGAGATGAGCGGCTACACCTTC. The V and J genes are TRBV7-8 and TRBJ1-2; TRBD1 matches at 7 bases. Trimming removed 5 bases from V and 8 bases from J; junction bases left unmatched: 11. This CDR3 has 14 amino acids. Germline assignment: CDR1 SGHVS and CDR2 FQNEAQ.

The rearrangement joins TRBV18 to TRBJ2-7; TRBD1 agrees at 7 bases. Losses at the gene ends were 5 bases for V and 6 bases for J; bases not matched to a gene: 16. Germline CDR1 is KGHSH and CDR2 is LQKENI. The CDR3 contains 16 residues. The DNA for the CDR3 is TGTGCCAGCTCAGTCTCAATTACAGGGGCCGGTGGCGAGCAGTACTTC. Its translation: CASSVSITGAGGEQYF.

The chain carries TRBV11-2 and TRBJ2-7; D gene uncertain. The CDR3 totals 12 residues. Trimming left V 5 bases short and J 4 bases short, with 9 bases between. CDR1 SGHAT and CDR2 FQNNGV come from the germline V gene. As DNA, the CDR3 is TGTGCCAGCAGCCCAATTGGTTACGAGCAGTACTTC. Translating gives CASSPIGYEQYF.